This TCR beta chain was profiled in a study of blood T cell repertoires in COVID-19. The overall study: Italy, Spain and the United States were the sources of the convalescent and acute COVID-19 samples. PBMCs, B-cell-depleted T cells, or T cells provided the cDNA or gDNA that made up the material.

CDR1 is MNHEY and CDR2 is SVGAGI in the germline V gene. The CDR3 has 14 residues. J gave up 8 bases and V 4 bases, and 5 bases lay outside the gene matches. Source study methods: The authors estimated nucleated cell counts from reference gene primer amplification. The assay was immunoSEQ multiplex PCR, and TCRdb's table has in-frame clones only and misses some. The DNA was the basis for D and trimming; V, J and clone size are from that table. The repertoire consists of 250,000 or so clones, with approximately 87% occurring once and the leading ten covering 5.5% to 8%. This receptor was obtained from a man in his 60s with acute or convalescent COVID-19. The sequenced material came from peripheral blood. The chain is built from TRBV6-5 and TRBJ2-1, with 10 bases matching TRBD2. In DNA, the CDR3 is TGTGCCAGCAGTTCCGGACTAGCGGCCGATGAGCAGTTCTTC. Protein sequence: CASSSGLAADEQFF.